This is a list of T cell receptor beta chains from one sample in a study of T-cell memory formation after mild COVID-19. TCRdb re-derived calls from the 5' RACE reads in MiXCR, one entry per CDR3 protein. In the table there are about 340,000 distinct CDR3 sequences, 13% of which are singletons. What was sequenced was PBMCs or a T cell subset sorted from them (not recorded which). The receptor set was obtained from a man younger than 35 who had mild COVID-19 (a few samples of this study predate the infection). Cell type and time point are not known. CDR3s include the opening cysteine and the closing phenylalanine or tryptophan. D genes are given only for firm matches. Clone size appears in some rows only: once, few, many, or a class for an expanded clone.

CASTSTASHTDTQYF	TGTGCCAGCACTTCCACGGCTTCCCACACAGATACGCAGTATTTT	15	TRBV7-6	TRBJ2-3	few	-
CSARDNGGDTQYF	TGCAGTGCTAGAGATAATGGGGGAGATACGCAGTATTTT	13	TRBV20-1	TRBJ2-3	-	-
CSAWVIISDTQYF	TGCAGTGCCTGGGTGATTATCTCAGATACGCAGTATTTT	13	TRBV20-1	TRBJ2-3	-	-
CASQRDTTGGEQYF	TGCGCCAGCCAAAGGGACACCACCGGGGGAGAGCAGTACTTC	14	TRBV5-1	TRBJ2-7	-	-
CASSGRQELLEAFF	TGTGCCAGCAGCGGGAGACAGGAGCTTCTAGAAGCTTTCTTT	14	TRBV5-6	TRBJ1-1	-	-
CASSPSTGNIYEQYF	TGTGCCAGCAGCCCCTCGACAGGGAATATCTACGAGCAGTACTTC	15	TRBV7-9	TRBJ2-7	-	TRBD1
CASSFLSTGPYTQYF	TGTGCCAGCAGCTTCCTATCAACGGGGCCTTATACGCAGTATTTT	15	TRBV7-2	TRBJ2-3	-	-
CASSGYTSLTGVDTEAFF	TGTGCCAGCAGTGGATATACAAGCTTGACAGGGGTAGACACTGAAGCTTTCTTT	18	TRBV6-1	TRBJ1-1	-	TRBD1
CASTGTGTGANQPQHF	TGTGCCAGCACCGGAACCGGGACAGGGGCCAATCAGCCCCAGCATTTT	16	TRBV28	TRBJ1-5	-	TRBD1
CASSLERQRIPTGELFF	TGTGCCAGCAGCCTAGAGAGACAGCGGATACCCACCGGGGAGCTGTTTTTT	17	TRBV7-6	TRBJ2-2	-	-
CASSLSSGGARHIQYF	TGTGCCAGCAGTCTTTCTAGCGGGGGGGCCAGGCACATTCAGTACTTC	16	TRBV6-2/TRBV6-3	TRBJ2-4	-	TRBD2
CASSTDTYEQYF	TGTGCCAGCAGTACGGATACCTACGAGCAGTACTTC	12	TRBV6-5	TRBJ2-7	few	-
CSVPGLPSDGQFF	TGCAGCGTACCGGGACTGCCATCAGATGGGCAGTTCTTC	13	TRBV29-1	TRBJ2-1	many	-
CASRLATNEKLFF	TGCGCCAGCAGACTTGCAACTAATGAAAAACTGTTTTTT	13	TRBV5-1	TRBJ1-4	-	-
CASSPPGLVSNEQFF	TGTGCCAGCAGCCCGCCGGGACTAGTCAGCAATGAGCAGTTCTTC	15	TRBV7-2	TRBJ2-1	-	TRBD2
CSALTPNTEAFF	TGCAGTGCATTGACACCGAACACTGAAGCTTTCTTT	12	TRBV20-1	TRBJ1-1	-	-
CASSYTTGGLMNTEAFF	TGTGCCAGCAGTTACACGACAGGGGGATTGATGAACACTGAAGCTTTCTTT	17	TRBV6-2/TRBV6-3	TRBJ1-1	few	TRBD1
CASSLLGGTEAFF	TGTGCCAGCAGTTTATTAGGGGGTACTGAAGCTTTCTTT	13	TRBV12-3/TRBV12-4	TRBJ1-1	few	-
CSTLDSSGANVLTF	TGCAGCACGCTGGACAGCTCTGGGGCCAACGTCCTGACTTTC	14	TRBV29-1	TRBJ2-6	many	-
CASSPRFPANTEAFF	TGTGCCAGCAGCCCCCGGTTTCCAGCGAACACTGAAGCTTTCTTT	15	TRBV9	TRBJ1-1	-	-
CASSLMQGNYGYTF	TGTGCCAGCAGCTTAATGCAGGGGAACTATGGCTACACCTTC	14	TRBV11-2	TRBJ1-2	-	-
CASSLTPLESNTGELFF	TGTGCCAGCAGCTTGACCCCTCTTGAATCGAACACCGGGGAGCTGTTTTTT	17	TRBV5-5	TRBJ2-2	-	-
CASSADPRVPSTDTQYF	TGTGCCAGCAGCGCTGACCCTAGGGTACCGAGCACAGATACGCAGTATTTT	17	TRBV7-3	TRBJ2-3	-	-
CASSSGQGPSQETQYF	TGTGCCAGCAGTTCCGGACAGGGGCCCTCCCAGGAGACCCAGTACTTC	16	TRBV27	TRBJ2-5	-	TRBD1
CASSSPRGQGTLLAGVTDTQYF	TGTGCCAGCAGCTCCCCCAGGGGACAGGGGACCCTACTAGCGGGGGTCACAGATACGCAGTATTTT	22	TRBV5-6	TRBJ2-3	-	-
CASSHGGPDTQYF	TGTGCCAGCAGCCATGGAGGGCCAGATACGCAGTATTTT	13	TRBV14	TRBJ2-3	-	-
CASSLIGPNEQFF	TGTGCCAGCAGTCTCATAGGGCCCAATGAGCAGTTCTTC	13	TRBV6-2/TRBV6-3	TRBJ2-1	few	-
CASGSPDAQYF	TGCGCCAGCGGGTCCCCCGACGCGCAGTACTTC	11	TRBV10-2	TRBJ2-7	few	-
CASSHDSYTDTQYF	TGTGCCAGCAGCCACGACAGCTACACAGATACGCAGTATTTT	14	TRBV12-3/TRBV12-4	TRBJ2-3	many	-
CASSMTRRMALHF	TGTGCCAGCAGTATGACACGTCGTATGGCCCTCCACTTT	13	TRBV12-3/TRBV12-4	TRBJ1-6	-	-
CAWRGSGGSYTF	TGTGCCTGGAGGGGGTCGGGTGGTAGCTACACCTTC	12	TRBV30	TRBJ1-2	few	-
CASSSGQGRGTDTQYF	TGTGCCAGCAGCTCCGGACAGGGACGTGGCACAGATACGCAGTATTTT	16	TRBV7-2	TRBJ2-3	few	TRBD1
CASSQSPYKDEQFF	TGCGCCAGCAGCCAATCGCCCTACAAGGATGAGCAGTTCTTC	14	TRBV5-1	TRBJ2-1	-	-
CSARDPPGSLETQYF	TGCAGTGCTAGAGATCCGCCCGGGTCCCTAGAGACCCAGTACTTC	15	TRBV20-1	TRBJ2-5	few	-
CASGLTGQGTDTQYF	TGTGCTAGTGGTTTGACTGGACAGGGCACAGATACGCAGTATTTT	15	TRBV12-5	TRBJ2-3	few	TRBD1
CASSPPSSGRHTEAFF	TGTGCCAGCTCACCACCGAGTTCCGGCCGTCACACTGAAGCTTTCTTT	16	TRBV18	TRBJ1-1	-	-
CSVAGGQNTEAFF	TGCAGCGTTGCGGGGGGGCAGAACACTGAAGCTTTCTTT	13	TRBV29-1	TRBJ1-1	few	-
CASSLGTSGETQYF	TGCGCCAGCAGCTTGGGGACTAGTGGAGAGACCCAGTACTTC	14	TRBV5-1	TRBJ2-5	many	TRBD2
CASRPGQLNEKLFF	TGCGCCAGCAGACCGGGACAGTTAAATGAAAAACTGTTTTTT	14	TRBV5-1	TRBJ1-4	many	TRBD1
CASRLGQVGGYTF	TGTGCCAGCAGGCTGGGACAGGTGGGGGGCTACACCTTC	13	TRBV27	TRBJ1-2	few	TRBD1
CASSWWGFTDTQYF	TGTGCCAGCAGTTGGTGGGGTTTCACAGATACGCAGTATTTT	14	TRBV12-3/TRBV12-4	TRBJ2-3	few	-
CSARSPAGITDTQYF	TGCAGTGCGCGATCCCCCGCAGGGATCACAGATACGCAGTATTTT	15	TRBV20-1	TRBJ2-3	-	-
CSARDGGGALKQFF	TGCAGTGCTAGAGACGGCGGGGGGGCCTTGAAGCAGTTCTTC	14	TRBV20-1	TRBJ2-1	-	TRBD2
CASRPRPGGGETQYF	TGTGCCAGCAGGCCTCGTCCGGGGGGCGGAGAGACCCAGTACTTC	15	TRBV6-5	TRBJ2-5	-	-
CASSPGTRARDTQYF	TGTGCCAGCAGCCCCGGGACTAGAGCTCGAGATACGCAGTATTTT	15	TRBV3-1	TRBJ2-3	few	TRBD2
CSARDSSGGETQYF	TGCAGTGCTAGAGACTCCAGCGGGGGTGAGACCCAGTACTTC	14	TRBV20-1	TRBJ2-5	-	TRBD2
CASSLSRGAGANVLTF	TGTGCCAGCAGCTTATCCCGCGGGGCTGGGGCCAACGTCCTGACTTTC	16	TRBV11-3	TRBJ2-6	-	-
CASREDKHYGYTF	TGTGCCAGCAGAGAAGACAAGCACTATGGCTACACCTTC	13	TRBV12-3/TRBV12-4	TRBJ1-2	few	-
CASSYSIGEQFF	TGTGCCAGCAGTTACTCGATAGGTGAGCAGTTCTTC	12	TRBV6-2/TRBV6-3	TRBJ2-1	-	-
CASTAGNQPQHF	TGTGCCAGCACCGCGGGCAATCAGCCCCAGCATTTT	12	TRBV5-6	TRBJ1-5	-	-
CASRVGAYTGELFF	TGTGCCAGCAGGGTGGGGGCTTACACCGGGGAGCTGTTTTTT	14	TRBV27	TRBJ2-2	-	-
CASSSRDRSMAPIHF	TGTGCCAGCAGCTCCCGGGACAGGTCAATGGCACCCATCCACTTT	15	TRBV7-9	TRBJ1-6	-	TRBD1
CASSFRRITDTQYF	TGTGCCAGCAGTTTTAGGAGGATTACAGATACGCAGTATTTT	14	TRBV28	TRBJ2-3	few	-
CASRWTGLGSPLHF	TGTGCCAGCAGATGGACTGGATTGGGGTCACCCCTCCACTTT	14	TRBV6-5	TRBJ1-6	-	-
CASSPRKGTYEQYF	TGCGCCAGCAGCCCCCGGAAGGGAACCTACGAGCAGTACTTC	14	TRBV4-1	TRBJ2-7	-	-
CASSLVGSNTGANVLTF	TGTGCCAGCAGCTTAGTGGGGAGTAACACTGGGGCCAACGTCCTGACTTTC	17	TRBV7-3	TRBJ2-6	many	-
CASSSPSGGLDTQYF	TGTGCCAGCAGTTCCCCTAGCGGGGGGTTGGATACGCAGTATTTT	15	TRBV27	TRBJ2-3	-	TRBD2
CSVEFSRGRVTDTQYF	TGCAGCGTTGAATTTTCCAGGGGGCGAGTGACAGATACGCAGTATTTT	16	TRBV29-1	TRBJ2-3	-	TRBD1